The 28 T cell receptor beta chains presented below share a single source sample, sequenced in a study of neurological immune-mediated disorders. Each CDR3 protein gets one entry after TCRdb re-called the 5' RACE reads with MiXCR. In the table there are 70,000 to 95,000 distinct CDR3 sequences, 13% to 15% of which are singletons. Sequencing was carried out using PBMCs. The receptors were sampled from a woman aged 45 to 65 in good health.

This clonotype occurred many times. The rearrangement uses TRBV10-3 and TRBJ2-5, with 8 bases matching TRBD2. Germline assignment: CDR1 ENHRY and CDR2 SYGVKD. Trimming cost V 7 bases and J 1 base; bases outside gene matches: 5. The CDR3 contains 14 residues. The DNA for the CDR3 is TGTGCCATCAATCAGGCGGGAGGCCAAGAGACCCAGTACTTC. The encoded protein is CAINQAGGQETQYF.

This clonotype was recorded at least ten times. The chain employs TRBV24-1 and TRBJ1-2; TRBD1 matches at 11 bases. There are 16 residues in the CDR3. The germline CDR1 and CDR2 sequences are KGHDR and SFDVKD. Trimming cost V 4 bases and J 6 bases; bases outside gene matches: 9. The CDR3 spells CATSDPRTGGMDGYTF. The DNA for the CDR3 is TGTGCCACCAGTGACCCTCGGACAGGGGGCATGGATGGCTACACCTTC.

This clonotype occurred many times. The J gene is TRBJ2-3, the V gene TRBV5-1; 9 bases align to TRBD2. From germline, CDR1 is SGHRS and CDR2 YFSETQ. V was clipped by 4 bases and J by 0 bases; unmatched bases: 3. The CDR3 has 15 residues. In nucleotides, the CDR3 is TGCGCCAGCAGCACTAGCGGGTATAGCACAGATACGCAGTATTTT. Residues: CASSTSGYSTDTQYF. Based on the CDR3 plus reference TRBV5-1 and TRBJ2-3, the full variable domain is KAGVTQTPRYLIKTRGQQVTLSCSPISGHRSVSWYQQTPGQGLQFLFEYFSETQRNKGNFPGRFSGRQFSNSRSEMNVSTLELGDSALYLCASSTSGYSTDTQYFGPGTRLTVL.

This clonotype was picked up many times. The V call is TRBV5-1, the J call TRBJ2-1; possible D gene TRBD2, 5 bases. CDR1 is SGHRS and CDR2 is YFSETQ in the germline V gene. This CDR3 comprises 13 residues. Trimming cost V 0 bases and J 8 bases, with 9 bases left between them. The CDR3 protein is CASSLGLLDEQFF. In nucleotides, the CDR3 is TGCGCCAGCAGCTTGGGGCTACTAGATGAGCAGTTCTTC.

There are many counts of this clonotype. The CDR3 loop reads CASSLAPAGGNQPQHF. The CDR3 DNA sequence: TGCGCCAGCAGCTTGGCGCCAGCAGGGGGGAATCAGCCCCAGCATTTT. This chain joins TRBV5-1 and TRBJ1-5; the match to TRBD1 covers 7 bases. Germline V gene lookup returns CDR1 SGHRS and CDR2 YFSETQ. This CDR3 is built from 16 residues. The V segment lost 0 bases and the J segment 4 bases; nucleotides outside the gene matches: 7. Together with reference TRBV5-1 and TRBJ1-5, the CDR3 gives the full variable domain: KAGVTQTPRYLIKTRGQQVTLSCSPISGHRSVSWYQQTPGQGLQFLFEYFSETQRNKGNFPGRFSGRQFSNSRSEMNVSTLELGDSALYLCASSLAPAGGNQPQHFGDGTRLSIL.

This clonotype showed up many times. J is TRBJ1-1 and V is TRBV12-3 or TRBV12-4, with TRBD1 as a possible D gene (5 bases). Trimming took 6 bases from V and 1 from J, leaving 15 bases between them. There are 15 residues in the CDR3. The CDR3 is CASSAVGTENTEAFF. In DNA, the CDR3 is TGTGCCAGCAGCGCAGTGGGGACCGAGAACACTGAAGCTTTCTTT.

This clonotype occurred many times. V gene TRBV5-1 combines with J gene TRBJ2-7; the match to TRBD1 covers 8 bases. Germline trimming cut 3 bases from V and 2 bases from J; bases unmatched to any gene: 7. The CDR3 sequence is 15 residues long. Germline loops: CDR1 SGHRS, CDR2 YFSETQ. The CDR3 sequence is CASSSPWDRTYEQYF. In DNA form, the CDR3 reads TGCGCCAGCAGCTCCCCTTGGGACAGGACCTACGAGCAGTACTTC.

To note about this clonotype: The germline gene is not matched at one end of the junction; a read error may be the cause. The chain has TRBV5-1 and TRBJ1-4; D not resolved. Germline V gives CDR1 SGHRS, CDR2 YFSETQ. There are 14 residues in the CDR3. The CDR3 protein is CASSGASTNEKLFF. Here the CDR3 DNA reads TGCGCCAGCAGCGGAGCTTCAACTAATGAAAAACTTTTTTTT.

This clonotype was seen ten or more times. The V call is TRBV5-1, the J call TRBJ2-1; TRBD2 matches 8 bases. Losses at the gene ends were 0 bases for V and 7 bases for J; bases not matched to a gene: 12. Germline-derived CDR1 and CDR2 are SGHRS and YFSETQ. This CDR3 contains 17 residues. The CDR3, as DNA: TGCGCCAGCAGCTTGGTTGTGGTACTAGCGGAGGTAAATGAGCAGTTCTTC. It codes for CASSLVVVLAEVNEQFF.

This clonotype was counted ten times or more. J is TRBJ2-5 and V is TRBV28; the D gene is possibly TRBD2 (6 bases). The V end was cut by 3 bases, the J end by 3 bases, with 8 bases between. The CDR3 consists of 13 residues. Germline loops: CDR1 MDHEN, CDR2 SYDVKM. CDR3 coding DNA: TGTGCCAGCAGTTTTATAGCGGAAGAGACCCAGTACTTC. Its protein product is CASSFIAEETQYF.

This clonotype was found many times. The chain uses TRBV29-1 and TRBJ2-3, with a weak D call TRBD2 (5 bases). V was cut by 5 bases and J by 5 bases, with 14 bases left in between. Germline assignment: CDR1 SQVTM and CDR2 ANQGSEA. This CDR3 is 13 amino acids long. The CDR3 nucleotides read TGCAGCGTTCACGTCCCGAGGGAAGATACGCAGTATTTT. Translation: CSVHVPREDTQYF.

This clonotype was observed at least ten times. This sequence joins TRBV5-1 and TRBJ2-5, with D unresolved. The CDR3 consists of 15 residues. Germline V CDR1 and CDR2: SGHRS, YFSETQ. Trimming took 1 base from V and 2 from J, leaving 12 bases between them. The CDR3 reads CASSLMLRSQETQYF. The CDR3 DNA is TGCGCCAGCAGCTTGATGCTGAGGAGTCAAGAGACCCAGTACTTC. The variable domain in full, completed from reference TRBV5-1 and TRBJ2-5, reads KAGVTQTPRYLIKTRGQQVTLSCSPISGHRSVSWYQQTPGQGLQFLFEYFSETQRNKGNFPGRFSGRQFSNSRSEMNVSTLELGDSALYLCASSLMLRSQETQYFGPGTRLLVL.

This clonotype was recorded at least ten times. The V and J genes are TRBV5-1 and TRBJ2-5; 7 nucleotides align to TRBD1. This CDR3 has 15 amino acids. Losses at the gene ends were 0 bases for V and 0 bases for J; bases not matched to a gene: 2. Germline CDR1 and CDR2: SGHRS and YFSETQ. The CDR3 sequence: CASSLGTGNQETQYF. The CDR3 DNA reads TGCGCCAGCAGCTTGGGGACAGGTAACCAAGAGACCCAGTACTTC.

This clonotype was observed many times. The chain carries TRBV18 and TRBJ1-6; TRBD1 matches at 9 bases. The CDR3 extends over 16 amino acids. J lost 5 bases, V lost 5 bases, and 7 bases had no gene match. Germline-derived CDR1 and CDR2 are KGHSH and LQKENI. CDR3 sequence reads: CASSSDRGGNNSPLHF. In nucleotides, the CDR3 is TGTGCCAGCTCATCGGACAGGGGAGGAAATAATTCACCCCTCCACTTT.

Worth noting for this clonotype: A much more abundant neighbour one base away suggests this may be a read error. The V call is TRBV7-8, the J call TRBJ2-5; no clear D. This CDR3 contains 14 residues. CDR1 and CDR2 from the germline V gene are SGHVS and FQNEAQ. For the CDR3, the DNA is TGTGCCAGCAGCTTAAATAGTGGAAAAGAGATCCAGTACTTC. This encodes CASSLNSGKEIQYF.

This clonotype was seen many times. The V gene is TRBV20-1, the J gene TRBJ1-3; 7 bases fit TRBD1. Per the germline V gene, CDR1 is DFQATT and CDR2 is SNEGSKA (reference sequence). The V segment lost 7 bases and the J segment 4 bases; nucleotides outside the gene matches: 7. The CDR3 consists of 13 residues. The CDR3 coding sequence is TGCAGTGTCAGGGGGAATTTCGGAAACACCATATATTTT. It encodes CSVRGNFGNTIYF.

The gene calls are TRBV18 and TRBJ2-7; D is unclear. Germline CDR1 KGHSH, CDR2 LQKENI. The V end lost 2 bases, the J end lost 2 bases, and 13 bases lay between the germline ends. This CDR3 spans 15 amino acids. DNA for the CDR3: TGTGCCAGCTCACCAAGATCGGCACTAACCTACGAGCAGTACTTC. Its translation: CASSPRSALTYEQYF.

This clonotype was seen ten or more times. V usage is TRBV5-1 and J usage is TRBJ2-1, with D unresolved. The germline CDR1 and CDR2 sequences are SGHRS and YFSETQ. The CDR3 sequence is 15 residues long. Trimming pared 1 base from V and 2 bases from J, leaving 10 bases between. CDR3 nucleotide sequence: TGCGCCAGCAGCTTGCTGGCCGGCCCCTACAATGAGCAGTTCTTC. Translation gives CASSLLAGPYNEQFF.

As to this clonotype: The junction departs from the called germline gene at one end, perhaps through a read error. This chain joins TRBV7-2 and TRBJ2-3; D remains ambiguous. Germline V CDR1 and CDR2: SGHTA, FQGNSA. This CDR3 has 14 amino acids. The CDR3 nucleotides read TGTGCCAGCAGATTCTCCCAGGCAACAGATATGCAGTATTTT. Protein: CASRFSQATDMQYF.

In its sample, this clonotype was seen many times. V usage is TRBV12-3 or TRBV12-4 and J usage is TRBJ2-7, with 8 bases aligning to TRBD2. The length of the CDR3 is 13 residues. V was pared by 7 bases and J by 6 bases, with 8 bases of the junction left unmatched. CDR3 in amino acids: CASKRAGEREQYF. CDR3 DNA: TGTGCCAGCAAACGAGCGGGAGAACGCGAGCAGTACTTC.

The V call is TRBV5-1, the J call TRBJ1-1, with D possibly being TRBD1 (6 bases). The V end was cut by 6 bases, the J end by 2 bases, with 17 bases between. CDR3 length: 15 amino acids. In germline, CDR1 is SGHRS, CDR2 YFSETQ. The CDR3 nucleotides read TGCGCCAGCAACAGGGACGTGGCCGCTAACACTGAAGCTTTCTTT. This gives the protein CASNRDVAANTEAFF.

This clonotype appeared many times. The V gene is TRBV5-1, the J gene TRBJ2-2, with D uncertain. Trimming cost V 4 bases and J 1 base, with 11 bases left between them. Germline V gene sequence: CDR1 SGHRS, CDR2 YFSETQ. The CDR3 length is 15 residues. The chain's CDR3 is CASSGPSGNTGELFF. The CDR3 bases are TGCGCCAGCAGCGGCCCATCGGGGAACACCGGGGAGCTGTTTTTT.

This clonotype was seen many times. This rearrangement joins TRBV20-1 to TRBJ2-5, with a tentative D call TRBD2 (5 bases). Germline CDR1 reads DFQATT; CDR2 reads SNEGSKA (reference sequence). V was trimmed by 3 bases and J by 4 bases, leaving 24 bases between them. This CDR3 region has 17 residues. The CDR3 spells CSARPPPGSGAGETQYF. CDR3 DNA sequence: TGCAGTGCTAGGCCCCCTCCTGGGAGTGGCGCAGGAGAGACCCAGTACTTC.

Of note for this clonotype: Since a much larger clone is just one base distant, this may be a read error. V usage is TRBV5-6 and J usage is TRBJ2-5; the D gene is possibly TRBD2 (5 bases). The CDR3 is 15 residues long. Germline CDR1 and CDR2: SGHDT and YYEEEE. The CDR3 DNA follows: TGTGCCAGCAGCTTGGTTCCGGGGAGCCAAGAGTCCCAGTACTTC. Encoded protein: CASSLVPGSQESQYF.

This clonotype has a count of ten or more. This chain uses TRBV11-2 with TRBJ2-7; D not certain. Trimming left V 5 bases short and J 3 bases short, with 17 bases between. Germline CDR1 reads SGHAT; CDR2 reads FQNNGV. The CDR3 has 15 residues. The CDR3 here is CASSPRLELSYEQYF. The CDR3 nucleotides read TGTGCCAGCAGCCCCAGACTTGAGCTAAGCTACGAGCAGTACTTC.

This clonotype was recorded at least ten times. The chain recombines TRBV6-1 with TRBJ2-2; D is unclear. This CDR3 spans 15 amino acids. V was shortened by 2 bases and J by 0 bases, with 7 bases between the two germline ends. The germline V gene has CDR1 MNHNS and CDR2 SASEGT. The CDR3 DNA sequence: TGTGCCAGCAGTGAAACAGATACGAACACCGGGGAGCTGTTTTTT. Protein product: CASSETDTNTGELFF.

This clonotype was observed many times. The rearrangement joins TRBV27 to TRBJ2-6; D is ambiguous. Per germline, CDR1 MNHEY and CDR2 SMNVEV (reference sequence). This CDR3 spans 20 amino acids. Trimming shortened V by 2 bases and J by 0 bases, and 20 bases separated the two germline ends. CDR3 coding DNA: TGTGCCAGCAGTTTAAGAGGCTCGGTAGGGATAAACTCTGGGGCCAACGTCCTGACTTTC. This codes for CASSLRGSVGINSGANVLTF.

Ten or more counts support this clonotype. The chain couples TRBV7-2 to TRBJ2-1; D perhaps matches TRBD1 (5 bases). The CDR3 runs to 16 residues. The germline gives CDR1 SGHTA, CDR2 FQGNSA. Trimming stripped 4 bases from V and 0 bases from J, with 13 bases between. CDR3 in amino acids: CASSSGQSPSYNEQFF. CDR3 DNA sequence: TGTGCCAGCAGCTCAGGGCAATCCCCCTCCTACAATGAGCAGTTCTTC.